The text below deals with one T cell receptor beta chain. Its antigen remains unknown. The PCR employed 60 Vbeta primers together with 13 Jbeta primers. Using immunoSEQ multiplex PCR, the repertoire was profiled, and TCRdb retains in-frame clones only, with some absent. This sample has 130,000 or so clones, with approximately 78% found just once. These data are taken from a study of cytomegalovirus exposure and HLA in healthy donors. Looking at the study overall: When fewer than 400 donors were genotyped, roughly 80% of them were found to fall in the Caucasian-associated ancestry cluster.

Study-wide results and limits: Presence/absence comparisons presumed near-even sequencing depth among donors.

With 3 bases clipped from V and 6 bases from J, the junction kept 4 bases outside the gene matches. CDR1 and CDR2 from the germline V gene are SNHLY and FYNNEI. The CDR3 has 14 amino acids. The rearrangement joins TRBV2 to TRBJ1-5; the match to TRBD1 covers 8 bases. The clonotype comes from a female donor in good health and CMV-seronegative. Sequencing was carried out using PBMCs. The CDR3 region is CASSDGTGGQPQHF. The CDR3 DNA sequence: TGTGCCAGCAGTGACGGAACAGGGGGTCAGCCCCAGCATTTT.